This passage covers 17 T cell receptor beta chains from one sample sequenced in a study of T cells in women clearing cervical HPV infection. The assay was immunoSEQ multiplex PCR, and TCRdb's table has in-frame clones only and misses some. In total, the table holds around 20,000 clones. Sequencing was carried out using blood buffy coat. The receptor set was obtained from a woman aged 18 to 69 with a cervical HPV16 infection that either progressed to CIN3+ or cleared (not recorded which).

As for this clone: The CDR3 end lies 3 residues beyond the end of the read and is filled in from the germline J gene. The J gene is TRBJ1-1, the V gene TRBV20-1; TRBD1 is a possible D gene (5 bases). The CDR3 runs to 11 residues. Trimming removed 6 bases from V and 6 bases from J, with 11 bases in between. Germline loops: CDR1 DFQATT, CDR2 SNEGSKA (reference sequence). The CDR3 is CSAEGVAEAFF. The CDR3 bases that were read are TGCAGTGCGGAAGGGGTTGCTGAA.

With regard to this clone: The CDR3 end falls 3 residues outside the read, so it is completed with the germline J gene. The V and J genes are TRBV18 and TRBJ1-2; D possibly corresponds to TRBD1 (6 bases). Germline assignment: CDR1 KGHSH and CDR2 LQKENI. V dropped 3 bases and J dropped 7 bases, with 15 bases sitting between them. The CDR3 has 14 amino acids. Incomplete CDR3 DNA: TGTGCCAGCTCACCTGGCCAGGGGCTCGGTGGC. As protein: CASSPGQGLGG. The complete CDR3 reads CASSPGQGLGGYTF.

Notes on this clone: The DNA ends 3 residues before the CDR3 does, and the rest of the CDR3 is filled in from the germline J gene. The chain links TRBV20-1 to TRBJ1-6; TRBD1 agrees at 9 bases. Germline V CDR1 and CDR2: DFQATT, SNEGSKA (reference sequence). The junction had 3 bases not matched to a gene; V was cut back by 1 base and J by 2 bases. The CDR3 consists of 16 residues. The covered CDR3 bases are TGCAGTGCTAGAGTACAGGGGGCCACCTATAATTCACCC. This codes for CSARVQGATYNSP. The whole CDR3 region reads CSARVQGATYNSPLHF.

About this clone: The CDR3 is cut off 3 residues early in the read; its end comes from the germline J gene. The V call is TRBV20-1, the J call TRBJ2-2; 12 bases align to TRBD2. The CDR3 is made up of 14 amino acids. Germline CDR1 DFQATT, CDR2 SNEGSKA (reference sequence). The V segment lost 6 bases and the J segment 5 bases; nucleotides outside the gene matches: 4. The sequenced part of the CDR3 DNA is TGCAGTGCAGAAGGGACTAGCGGGACCGGGGAG. This sequence encodes CSAEGTSGTGE. Given in full, the CDR3 is CSAEGTSGTGELFF.

Note on this clone: The read comes to an end 3 residues before the CDR3 does, leaving the germline J gene to fill in the end. The chain is built from TRBV19 and TRBJ1-4; maybe TRBD1 (5 bases). The CDR3 totals 14 residues. Trimming took 6 bases from V and 0 from J, leaving 8 bases between them. Germline assignment: CDR1 LNHDA and CDR2 SQIVND (reference sequence). CDR3 DNA, as far as it was read: TGTGCCAGTAGCCCACAGGCAACTAATGAAAAA. It encodes CASSPQATNEK. The entire CDR3 protein reads CASSPQATNEKLFF.

Concerning this clone: With the read ending 3 residues before the CDR3 end, the germline J gene is used to fill in that end. This chain joins TRBV5-4 and TRBJ1-6; 9 bases are a match to TRBD1. V was pared by 4 bases and J by 8 bases, with 4 bases of the junction left unmatched. The CDR3 loop spans 14 amino acids. Looked up from germline, CDR1 is SGHNT and CDR2 is YYREEE (reference sequence). The CDR3: CASSRDRVDSPLHF. CDR3 bases read: TGTGCCAGCAGCCGGGACAGGGTTGATTCACCC.

On this clone: The read comes to an end 3 residues before the CDR3 does, leaving the germline J gene to fill in the end. The rearrangement uses TRBV28 and TRBJ2-7; a possible D gene is TRBD1 (5 bases). CDR1 and CDR2 from the germline V gene are MDHEN and SYDVKM. Trimming removed 5 bases from V and 2 bases from J, with 10 bases in between. The CDR3 has 13 residues. The CDR3 DNA, read in part, is TGTGCCAGCAGTACAGGTGCTCCCTACGAG. Its protein product is CASSTGAPYE. The entire CDR3 protein is CASSTGAPYEQYF.

About this clone: The read is 3 residues too short to cover the CDR3 end, so that end is filled in from the germline J gene. The rearrangement links TRBV5-1 to TRBJ2-7, with 7 bases aligning to TRBD2. The V segment lost 4 bases and the J segment 3 bases; nucleotides outside the gene matches: 7. CDR3 length: 14 amino acids. Germline loops: CDR1 SGHRS, CDR2 YFSETQ. CDR3 loop: CASSQSGELYEQYF. The DNA read from the CDR3 is TGCGCCAGCAGCCAGAGCGGGGAACTCTACGAG.

Note on this clone: The read falls 3 residues short of the CDR3 end, and the missing part is taken from the germline J gene. The chain couples TRBV7-9 to TRBJ2-5; D might be TRBD2 (7 bases). CDR1 SEHNR and CDR2 FQNEAQ come from the germline V gene (reference sequence). CDR3 size: 15 residues. The V and J ends lost 5 bases and 5 bases respectively, with 18 bases between them. CDR3 protein: CASSPREGGMETQYF. Incomplete CDR3 DNA: TGTGCCAGCAGCCCAAGGGAGGGGGGGATGGAGACC.

To note about this clone: The read is 3 residues too short to cover the CDR3 end, so that end is filled in from the germline J gene. The rearrangement joins TRBV29-1 to TRBJ1-4, with a weak D call TRBD1 (6 bases). This CDR3 is built from 12 residues. Germline CDR1 is SQVTM and CDR2 is ANQGSEA. The V end was cut by 3 bases, the J end by 5 bases, with 7 bases between. CDR3 DNA, as far as it was read: TGCAGCGTTGATGGACAGAATGAAAAA. Translating it yields CSVDGQNEK. The entire CDR3 protein is CSVDGQNEKLFF.

In the case of this clone: The read halts 3 residues ahead of the CDR3 end, with the missing end drawn from the germline J gene. The chain joins TRBV20-1 to TRBJ2-1; 10 nucleotides match TRBD2. Per the germline V gene, CDR1 is DFQATT and CDR2 is SNEGSKA (reference sequence). The CDR3 is 15 amino acids. V lost 2 bases and J lost 7; bases outside the gene matches: 8. CDR3 protein: CSARLAGANRNEQFF. The sequenced part of the CDR3 DNA is TGCAGTGCTAGACTAGCGGGGGCCAATCGGAATGAG.

Details on this clone: The missing CDR3 end, 3 residues past where the read stops, is filled in from the germline J gene. J is TRBJ2-5 and V is TRBV19; the D gene is possibly TRBD1 (6 bases). Germline V gives CDR1 LNHDA, CDR2 SQIVND (reference sequence). With 7 bases removed from V and 7 bases from J, the gap between germline ends came to 13 bases. This CDR3 has 12 amino acids. The part of the CDR3 DNA that was read is TGTGCCAGTAAGGGGGATCGGGGGACC. Residues: CASKGDRGT. The whole CDR3 is CASKGDRGTQYF.

Comments on this clone: The DNA ends 3 residues before the CDR3 does, and the rest of the CDR3 is filled in from the germline J gene. V and J are TRBV14 and TRBJ2-5; D might be TRBD2 (5 bases). Germline V gene data show CDR1 as SGHDN and CDR2 as FVKESK. V was pared by 1 base and J by 2 bases, with 11 bases between. There are 15 residues in the CDR3. The covered CDR3 bases are TGTGCCAGCAGCCAAGTTTCGGGGATTCAAGAGACC. Its protein product is CASSQVSGIQET. The CDR3 in full is CASSQVSGIQETQYF. The whole variable domain, filled in from reference TRBV14 and TRBJ2-5, reads EAGVTQFPSHSVIEKGQTVTLRCDPISGHDNLYWYRRVMGKEIKFLLHFVKESKQDESGMPNNRFLAERTGGTYSTLKVQPAELEDSGVYFCASSQVSGIQETQYFGPGTRLLVL.

The sequenced CDR3 bases are TGCGCCAGCAGCCAGCTCGCGGTGAACACTGAA. Translating gives CASSQLAVNTE. The complete CDR3 sequence is CASSQLAVNTEAFF. The rearrangement links TRBV5-1 to TRBJ1-1; no definite D call. The CDR3 end is not reached by the read, which stops 3 residues before it; the germline J gene fills it in. Germline CDR1 reads SGHRS; CDR2 reads YFSETQ. The CDR3 spans 14 residues. V lost 4 bases and J 0 bases, leaving 10 bases between the germline ends.

In regard to this clone: The CDR3 goes on 3 residues after the read ends, and that part is filled in from the germline J gene. The V and J genes are TRBV19 and TRBJ1-5, with a possible D match to TRBD1 (6 bases). Trimming removed 4 bases at V and 2 bases at J, with 15 bases between. CDR1 LNHDA and CDR2 SQIVND come from the germline V gene (reference sequence). CDR3 size: 16 residues. Incomplete CDR3 DNA: TGTGCCAGTAGTAATGACGGACAGACCCGCAATCAGCCC. This gives the protein CASSNDGQTRNQP. The whole CDR3 sequence is CASSNDGQTRNQPQHF.

As for this clone: The read comes to an end 3 residues before the CDR3 does, leaving the germline J gene to fill in the end. The V call is TRBV7-8, the J call TRBJ2-1, with D unresolved. Germline CDR1 reads SGHVS; CDR2 reads FQNEAQ. This CDR3 has 13 residues. V was shortened by 5 bases and J by 2 bases, with 7 bases between the two germline ends. This CDR3 is CASSGGTYNEQFF. The CDR3 DNA, read in part, is TGTGCCAGCAGCGGCGGTACCTACAATGAG.

On this clone: The read ends 3 residues before the CDR3 terminus; that terminus is restored from the germline J gene. The rearrangement joins TRBV4-2 to TRBJ1-1, with D tentatively TRBD1 (5 bases). Trimming took off 3 bases at V and 3 bases at J, with 14 bases between the two ends. The CDR3 is 15 amino acids. The germline V gene has CDR1 LGHNA and CDR2 YNFKEQ. The CDR3 loop is CASSQNRRLDTEAFF. Partial CDR3 DNA: TGTGCCAGCAGCCAGAACAGGAGACTTGACACTGAA.